There are a few counts of the clone carrying this TCR beta chain. What it recognizes is unknown. The sample belongs to a study of T cells in Graves' hyperthyroidism and ophthalmopathy. Overall study results and limits: Blood also contained most expanded thyroid clonotypes above 0.001.

CDR3 size: 16 residues. V was clipped by 1 base and J by 6 bases, with 18 bases between them. The germline V gene encodes CDR1 SGHDN and CDR2 FVKESK. RNA transcripts provided the source from which TCR beta CDR3 regions were amplified. First-round RT-PCR with HTBI primers amplified the TCR CDR3 region. TCRdb passed the multiplex PCR reads through MiXCR, listing each CDR3 protein once. The sample includes 620,000 or so distinct CDR3 sequences, roughly 14% seen only once; the top ten take under 15%. Material: blood. The V and J genes are TRBV14 and TRBJ2-5; D gene unclear. The sequence derives from a woman in her fifties or sixties with Graves' ophthalmopathy. The CDR3 coding sequence is TGTGCCAGCAGCCAAGCTCTTTTACCTCTCACCCAGACCCAGTACTTC. The encoded protein is CASSQALLPLTQTQYF.